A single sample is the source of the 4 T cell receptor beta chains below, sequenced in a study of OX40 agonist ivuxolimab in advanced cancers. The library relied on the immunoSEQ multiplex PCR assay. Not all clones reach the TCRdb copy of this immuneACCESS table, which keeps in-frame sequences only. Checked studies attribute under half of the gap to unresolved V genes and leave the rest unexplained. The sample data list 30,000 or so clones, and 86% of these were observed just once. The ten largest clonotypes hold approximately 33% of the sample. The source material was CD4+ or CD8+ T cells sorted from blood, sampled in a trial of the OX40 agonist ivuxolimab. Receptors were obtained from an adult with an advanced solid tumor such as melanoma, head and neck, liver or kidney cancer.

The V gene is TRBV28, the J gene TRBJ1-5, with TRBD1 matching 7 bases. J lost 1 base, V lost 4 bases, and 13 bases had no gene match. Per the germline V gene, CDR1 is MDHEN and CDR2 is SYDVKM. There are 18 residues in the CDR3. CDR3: CASSSDGGDRISNQPQHF. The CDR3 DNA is TGTGCCAGCAGTTCCGACGGAGGGGACAGAATAAGCAATCAGCCCCAGCATTTT.

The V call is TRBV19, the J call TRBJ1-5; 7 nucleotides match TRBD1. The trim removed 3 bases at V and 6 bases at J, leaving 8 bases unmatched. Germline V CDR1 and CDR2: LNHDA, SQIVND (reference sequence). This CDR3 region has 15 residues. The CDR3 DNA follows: TGTGCCAGTAGTATGGGACAGACAGCGGCTCAGCCCCAGCATTTT. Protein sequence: CASSMGQTAAQPQHF. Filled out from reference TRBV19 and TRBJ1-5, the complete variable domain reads DGGITQSPKYLFRKEGQNVTLSCEQNLNHDAMYWYRQDPGQGLRLIYYSQIVNDFQKGDIAEGYSVSREKKESFPLTVTSAQKNPTAFYLCASSMGQTAAQPQHFGDGTRLSIL.

CDR3 nucleotides: TGTGCCAGCAGCTCGGGACAGGGTATCGATACGCAGTATTTT. Protein: CASSSGQGIDTQYF. The rearrangement links TRBV7-8 to TRBJ2-3, with 9 bases identical to TRBD1. This CDR3 is built from 14 residues. The ends lost 4 bases at V and 6 bases at J; junction bases unmatched: 5. CDR1 is SGHVS, CDR2 FQNEAQ, per germline.

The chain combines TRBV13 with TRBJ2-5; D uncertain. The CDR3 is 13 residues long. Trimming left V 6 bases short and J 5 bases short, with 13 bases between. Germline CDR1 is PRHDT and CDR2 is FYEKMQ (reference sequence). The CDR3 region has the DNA TGTGCCAGCAGGACTTCCCGAGCGGAGACCCAGTACTTC. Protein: CASRTSRAETQYF.